A selection of T cell receptor beta chains follows, all from one sample in a study of post-analysis software for immune sequencing data. TCRdb passed the PCR reads through MiXCR, listing each CDR3 protein once. Of roughly 700,000 distinct CDR3 sequences listed, roughly 27% are singletons. Sequencing was done on a sample of blood. These receptors came from a girl aged 5-17 years with multiple sclerosis. CDR3s include the opening cysteine and the closing phenylalanine or tryptophan. A D gene is named only where the DNA matches it firmly. Some rows mark clone size as missing; the rest say once, few, many or name a class of expanded clone.

.,TRBJ1-2,.,TRBV7-8,TGTGCCAGCAGCGCCCGGGAAGGGATCCCCTATGGCTACACCTTC,CASSAREGIPYGYTF
.,TRBJ1-2,.,TRBV20-1,TGCAGTGCTCCCCCCCCGGGGAGAAAGGGCTACACCTTC,CSAPPPGRKGYTF
.,TRBJ2-1,TRBD2,TRBV11-1,TGTGCCAGCAGCTTAGGGGCTCCGGGGGGGTACAATGAGCAGTTCTTC,CASSLGAPGGYNEQFF
.,TRBJ2-3,TRBD1,TRBV7-2,TGTGCCAGCAGCTTAGGGCTTTTGGGACAGGGTATAACAGATACGCAGTATTTT,CASSLGLLGQGITDTQYF
many,TRBJ2-7,.,TRBV20-1,TGCAGTGCTAGAGACCCGGGTTGGTACGAGCAGTACTTC,CSARDPGWYEQYF
.,TRBJ2-7,.,TRBV4-3,TGCGCCAGCAGCCAAGCGGAGGGCACCTACGAGCAGTACTTC,CASSQAEGTYEQYF
.,TRBJ2-1,.,TRBV24-1,TGTGCCACCAGTGATATCACTAGTAATGAGCAGTTCTTC,CATSDITSNEQFF
.,TRBJ2-1,TRBD2,TRBV7-2,TGTGCCAGCAGCTTAGGTAGCGGGACGACCAATGAGCAGTTCTTC,CASSLGSGTTNEQFF
.,TRBJ2-7,.,TRBV6-4,TGTGCCAGCAGTGACTCTGGACCTTACAATGAGCAGTACTTC,CASSDSGPYNEQYF
.,TRBJ2-2,TRBD2,TRBV7-2,TGTGCCAGCAGCTTATTGAGCGGGAGGTACACCGGGGAGCTGTTTTTT,CASSLLSGRYTGELFF
.,TRBJ2-1,TRBD2,TRBV27,TGTGCCAGCAGTACTCCCAGCGGGAGGGCCTACAATGAGCAGTTCTTC,CASSTPSGRAYNEQFF